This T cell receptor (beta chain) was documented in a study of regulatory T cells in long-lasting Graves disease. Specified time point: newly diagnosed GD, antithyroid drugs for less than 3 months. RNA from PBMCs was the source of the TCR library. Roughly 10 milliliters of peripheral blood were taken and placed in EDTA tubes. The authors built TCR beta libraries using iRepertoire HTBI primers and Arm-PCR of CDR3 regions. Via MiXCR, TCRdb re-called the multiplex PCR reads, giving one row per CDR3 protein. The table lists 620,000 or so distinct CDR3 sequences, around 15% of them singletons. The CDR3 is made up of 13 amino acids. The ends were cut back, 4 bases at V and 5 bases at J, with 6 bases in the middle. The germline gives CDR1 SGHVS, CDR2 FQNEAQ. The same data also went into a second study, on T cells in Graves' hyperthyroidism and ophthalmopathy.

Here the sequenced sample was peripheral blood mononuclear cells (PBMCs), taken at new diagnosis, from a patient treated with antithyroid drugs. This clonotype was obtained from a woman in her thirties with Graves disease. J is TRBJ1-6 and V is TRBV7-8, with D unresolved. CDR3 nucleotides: TGTGCCAGCAGCTCACAAAATAATTCACCCCTCCACTTT. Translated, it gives CASSSQNNSPLHF.